The clone carrying this T cell receptor (beta chain) came up many times. Its antigen is still unknown. Trimming shortened V by 3 bases and J by 6 bases, and 15 bases separated the two germline ends. From germline, CDR1 is ENHRY and CDR2 SYGVKD. CDR3 size: 15 residues. This record belongs to a study of T cells in Graves' hyperthyroidism and ophthalmopathy. Study information: Before treatment of any kind, peripheral blood was taken at initial diagnosis.

RNA transcripts yielded amplified TCR beta CDR3 regions. The HTBI primer set was used in a first-round RT-PCR of the TCR CDR3. MiXCR, run by TCRdb on the multiplex PCR reads, gives a single entry per CDR3 protein. The table records a few hundred thousand distinct CDR3 sequences, 18% of them present only once. Study-level results: Most thyroid clonotypes expanded above 0.001 were also detected in blood.

The sample consisted of blood. The rearrangement links TRBV10-3 to TRBJ1-5; D is possibly TRBD1 (6 bases). The sequence was collected from a woman aged 45-60 years with Graves' hyperthyroidism. CDR3 amino acids: CAISEQRGAGQPQHF. CDR3 bases: TGTGCCATCAGTGAACAGCGGGGGGCCGGTCAGCCCCAGCATTTT.